These T cell receptor beta chains were read from a single sample in a study of T cell responses to AZD1222 COVID-19 vaccine. Some clones are missing from TCRdb's copy, which holds only in-frame ones; the method was immunoSEQ multiplex PCR. Counted here are around 100,000 clones, around nine tenths occurring once; the ten biggest clones make up about a sixth. The input for sequencing was peripheral blood, taken on day 0 of AZD1222 vaccination. All receptors derive from an adult in good health. The CDR3 runs from the conserved cysteine through the conserved F or W. Fields, in order: J gene, D gene, clone size, V gene, CDR3 protein, CDR3 DNA. The D gene is left open where the match is weak. The size of a clone is reported for some rows only, either as once, few or many, or as a class for expanded clones.

>TRBJ1-1|TRBD1|once|TRBV5-1
CASSLDGQGRNTEAFF
TGCGCCAGCAGCTTGGACGGACAGGGGCGTAACACTGAAGCTTTCTTT
>TRBJ2-1|.|.|TRBV9
CASSVGLVEGNEQFF
TGTGCCAGCAGCGTAGGCCTAGTTGAGGGCAATGAGCAGTTCTTC
>TRBJ1-2|.|once|TRBV10-3
CAISDRANYGYTF
TGTGCCATCAGTGACCGGGCTAACTATGGCTACACCTTC
>TRBJ1-1|.|once|TRBV29-1
CSVDGLGTEAFF
TGCAGCGTTGATGGGTTAGGTACTGAAGCTTTCTTT
>TRBJ2-7|.|.|TRBV19
CASSTGNTYEQYF
TGTGCCAGTAGCACAGGAAACACCTACGAGCAGTACTTC
>TRBJ1-5|.|once|TRBV27
CASSLKGQEDGNQPQHF
TGTGCCAGCAGTTTAAAAGGGCAGGAGGACGGCAATCAGCCCCAGCATTTT
>TRBJ2-7|.|.|TRBV6-5
CASSYGVPDTYEQYF
TGTGCCAGCAGTTACGGGGTACCGGATACCTACGAGCAGTACTTC
>TRBJ2-7|.|.|TRBV19
CASSPGYEQYF
TGTGCCAGTAGTCCGGGATACGAGCAGTACTTC
>TRBJ1-5|.|.|TRBV6-1
CASSETLGGDQPQHF
TGTGCCAGCAGTGAAACCCTAGGGGGGGATCAGCCCCAGCATTTT
>TRBJ1-1|.|once|TRBV28
CASSRVTEAFF
TGTGCCAGCAGCCGTGTCACTGAAGCTTTCTTT
>TRBJ2-1|.|.|TRBV19
CASSQGWGPSYNEQFF
TGTGCCAGTAGTCAAGGGTGGGGACCCTCCTACAATGAGCAGTTCTTC
>TRBJ1-1|.|.|TRBV12-3/TRBV12-4
CASSSRENTEAFF
TGTGCCAGCAGTTCGAGGGAAAACACTGAAGCTTTCTTT
>TRBJ2-1|.|.|TRBV19
CASSYRVYNEQFF
TGTGCCAGTAGTTACAGAGTGTACAATGAGCAGTTCTTC
>TRBJ1-1|TRBD1|few|TRBV18
CASSPLTGVDTEAFF
TGTGCCAGCTCACCCCTGACAGGGGTGGACACTGAAGCTTTCTTT
>TRBJ1-2|.|once|TRBV7-2
CASSFTGWRGYTF
TGTGCCAGCAGCTTCACGGGGTGGAGAGGCTACACCTTC
>TRBJ2-7|.|.|TRBV7-2
CASSQWSWQGGEQYF
TGTGCCAGCAGCCAGTGGTCGTGGCAGGGTGGAGAGCAGTACTTC
>TRBJ2-5|.|.|TRBV27
CASRRQHQETQYF
TGTGCCAGCAGAAGGCAGCACCAAGAGACCCAGTACTTC
>TRBJ1-4|TRBD1|.|TRBV5-1
CASSRTQGINEKLFF
TGCGCCAGCAGCCGAACACAGGGGATAAATGAAAAACTGTTTTTT
>TRBJ2-3|.|.|TRBV7-9
CASSLDTDTQYF
TGTGCCAGCAGCTTGGACACAGATACGCAGTATTTT
>TRBJ2-1|TRBD2|.|TRBV4-3
CASSQGSASGRQAQFF
TGCGCCAGCAGCCAAGGGTCGGCTAGCGGGAGGCAGGCGCAGTTCTTC
>TRBJ1-1|.|few|TRBV25-1
CASSELTEYTEAFF
TGTGCCAGCAGTGAACTGACAGAATACACTGAAGCTTTCTTT
>TRBJ2-3|TRBD2|.|TRBV5-1
CASSVSRTSGVFTDTQYF
TGCGCCAGCAGCGTGAGCCGGACTAGCGGGGTTTTCACAGATACGCAGTATTTT
>TRBJ2-5|TRBD1|.|TRBV5-6
CASSSDRVGETQYF
TGTGCCAGCAGCTCTGACAGGGTCGGAGAGACCCAGTACTTC
>TRBJ1-6|.|.|TRBV7-2
CASSPRSSYNSPLHF
TGTGCCAGCAGCCCGCGGAGCTCCTATAATTCACCCCTCCACTTT
>TRBJ2-1|TRBD2|.|TRBV5-1
CASSLTSGGPLQQYEFF
TGCGCCAGCAGCTTGACTAGCGGGGGCCCCCTGCAGCAATATGAGTTCTTC
>TRBJ1-1|.|.|TRBV10-3
CAISPQGIGGRGTEAFF
TGTGCCATCAGTCCCCAAGGTATAGGGGGGCGAGGGACTGAAGCTTTCTTT
>TRBJ1-2|TRBD1|.|TRBV29-1
CSARQGSNYGYTF
TGCAGCGCAAGACAGGGGTCCAACTATGGCTACACCTTC
>TRBJ2-3|TRBD2|once|TRBV10-1
CASRATSGRGADTQYF
TGCGCCAGCAGAGCTACTAGCGGGAGGGGCGCAGATACGCAGTATTTT
>TRBJ2-7|.|.|TRBV7-9
CASSLGPIPLYEQYF
TGTGCCAGCAGCTTAGGGCCAATACCACTCTACGAGCAGTACTTC
>TRBJ1-6|TRBD1|.|TRBV19
CASRGQGDPPLHF
TGTGCCAGTAGGGGACAGGGTGATCCACCCCTCCACTTT
>TRBJ2-3|.|.|TRBV15
CATSSTAITDTQYF
TGTGCCACCAGCAGCACTGCAATCACAGATACGCAGTATTTT